This entry lists 19 T cell receptor beta chains sequenced from one sample in a study of regulatory T cells in long-lasting Graves disease. Construction of TCR beta libraries relied on iRepertoire HTBI primers and on Arm-PCR targeting CDR3 regions. TCRdb reprocessed the multiplex PCR reads with MiXCR, giving one entry per CDR3 protein. Here the sample spans some 300,000 distinct CDR3 sequences, 20% to 25% being singletons. Time point specified: persistent/refractory GD, antithyroid drugs over 5 years with positive TRAb. Extracted RNA from PBMCs served as the source of the TCR library. Here the sequenced sample was peripheral blood mononuclear cells (PBMCs), taken when the disease was refractory, from a patient treated with antithyroid drugs. These receptors came from a female donor with Graves disease.

This clonotype was observed at least ten times. The rearrangement joins TRBV18 to TRBJ2-1; D not resolved. CDR1 is KGHSH, CDR2 LQKENI, per germline. Trimming took off 3 bases at V and 8 bases at J, with 5 bases between the two ends. The CDR3 runs 11 residues. The CDR3 spells CASSPADEQFF. The CDR3 nucleotides read TGTGCCAGCTCACCTGCGGATGAGCAGTTCTTC.

The rearrangement links TRBV5-1 to TRBJ2-2; 7 bases match TRBD1. The germline gives CDR1 SGHRS, CDR2 YFSETQ. CDR3 size: 15 residues. The V and J ends lost 0 bases and 3 bases, in that order; junction bases with no gene match: 2. In DNA, the CDR3 is TGCGCCAGCAGCTTGGCCGGGACAGACACCGGGGAGCTGTTTTTT. This encodes CASSLAGTDTGELFF. Full variable domain (rest looked up from reference TRBV5-1 and TRBJ2-2): KAGVTQTPRYLIKTRGQQVTLSCSPISGHRSVSWYQQTPGQGLQFLFEYFSETQRNKGNFPGRFSGRQFSNSRSEMNVSTLELGDSALYLCASSLAGTDTGELFFGEGSRLTVL.

This clonotype was seen more than once but under ten times. The CDR3 here is CASSGLLRTNEKLFF. CDR3 DNA: TGTGCCAGCAGTGGCCTATTAAGGACTAATGAAAAACTGTTTTTT. The V gene is TRBV28, the J gene TRBJ1-4; D gene uncertain. Germline values: CDR1 MDHEN, CDR2 SYDVKM. This CDR3 is 15 amino acids long. Trimming took off 5 bases at V and 2 bases at J, with 12 bases between the two ends.

This clonotype was counted a few times. This chain connects TRBV15 to TRBJ2-7; a possible D gene is TRBD1 (5 bases). V was trimmed by 0 bases and J by 1 base, leaving 16 bases between them. This CDR3 comprises 17 residues. The germline V gene has CDR1 LNHNV and CDR2 YYDKDF (reference sequence). The CDR3 DNA reads TGTGCCACCAGCAGAGATCCTTTCCAGGGCCATTCCTACGAGCAGTACTTC. Its protein product is CATSRDPFQGHSYEQYF.

This clonotype appeared many times. The rearrangement joins TRBV11-1 to TRBJ1-2; weak D call: TRBD1 (5 bases). The CDR3 covers 14 residues. The germline CDR1 and CDR2 sequences are SGHAT and FQDESV (reference sequence). The V end lost 5 bases, the J end lost 4 bases, and 14 bases lay between the germline ends. CDR3 in amino acids: CASSATGLPYGYTF. As DNA, the CDR3 is TGTGCCAGCAGCGCCACAGGTCTTCCCTATGGCTACACCTTC.

This clonotype was counted many times. The J gene is TRBJ2-7, the V gene TRBV6-1; maybe TRBD2 (6 bases). V shed 6 bases and J shed 3 bases, with 30 bases lying between them. The length of the CDR3 is 19 residues. Germline lookup yields CDR1 MNHNS and CDR2 SASEGT. CDR3 in amino acids: CASRTTTGRLYSGRYEQYF. CDR3 bases: TGTGCCAGCAGGACTACGACGGGGCGACTGTATAGCGGCCGCTACGAGCAGTACTTC.

In its sample, this clonotype was seen many times. The J gene is TRBJ1-6, the V gene TRBV4-1, with unresolved D. Looked up from germline, CDR1 is MGHRA and CDR2 is YSYEKL. There are 16 residues in the CDR3. Trimming stripped 1 base from V and 9 bases from J, with 16 bases between. Here the CDR3 DNA reads TGCGCCAGCAGCCAAGTCTATCGGGTGATGAGTTCACCCCTCCACTTT. Translated, it gives CASSQVYRVMSSPLHF.

The chain recombines TRBV6-1 with TRBJ2-5, with a weak D call TRBD1 (5 bases). Trimming took off 2 bases at V and 1 base at J, with 11 bases between the two ends. Germline values: CDR1 MNHNS, CDR2 SASEGT. The CDR3 totals 15 residues. This CDR3 is CASSEYQGVQETQYF. CDR3 nucleotide sequence: TGTGCCAGCAGTGAATATCAAGGGGTCCAAGAGACCCAGTACTTC.

The chain uses TRBV11-2 and TRBJ2-5, with TRBD1 identical over 9 bases. This CDR3 spans 15 amino acids. Trimming removed 5 bases from V and 3 bases from J; junction bases left unmatched: 7. From germline, CDR1 is SGHAT and CDR2 FQNNGV. CDR3 sequence reads: CASSPNRGQEETQYF. As DNA, the CDR3 is TGTGCCAGCAGCCCCAACAGGGGGCAGGAAGAGACCCAGTACTTC. The whole variable domain, remainder taken from reference TRBV11-2 and TRBJ2-5, is EAGVAQSPRYKIIEKRQSVAFWCNPISGHATLYWYQQILGQGPKLLIQFQNNGVVDDSQLPKDRFSAERLKGVDSTLKIQPAKLEDSAVYLCASSPNRGQEETQYFGPGTRLLVL.

This clonotype was recorded a few times. The rearrangement uses TRBV18 and TRBJ2-7; tentatively, D is TRBD2 (6 bases). This CDR3 has 13 residues. The germline V and J ends were trimmed by 3 bases and 7 bases, with 13 bases remaining between them. Per the germline V gene, CDR1 is KGHSH and CDR2 is LQKENI. Here the CDR3 DNA reads TGTGCCAGCTCACCCGCCGCGGAGGGAGAGCAGTACTTC. Translation: CASSPAAEGEQYF.

V usage is TRBV19 and J usage is TRBJ2-7; 7 nucleotides line up with TRBD1. There are 13 residues in the CDR3. In germline, CDR1 is LNHDA, CDR2 SQIVND (reference sequence). The V and J ends lost 4 bases and 6 bases, in that order; junction bases with no gene match: 6. The CDR3 DNA is TGTGCCAGTAGTACACACAAGGGGGCCGAGCAGTACTTC. Its protein is CASSTHKGAEQYF.

The genes are TRBV20-1 and TRBJ2-5, with 7 bases that match TRBD2. V trimming: 1 base; J trimming: 0 bases; junction bases outside the gene matches: 5. The CDR3 spans 15 residues. CDR1 and CDR2 from the germline V gene are DFQATT and SNEGSKA (reference sequence). CDR3 in amino acids: CSARGLAGYQETQYF. Here the CDR3 DNA reads TGCAGTGCTAGAGGGTTAGCGGGTTACCAAGAGACCCAGTACTTC.

The V call is TRBV4-1, the J call TRBJ2-7, with D possibly matching TRBD2 (5 bases). The CDR3 totals 15 residues. The V and J ends lost 2 bases and 4 bases respectively, with 15 bases between them. CDR1 and CDR2 (germline): MGHRA, YSYEKL. CDR3 in DNA: TGCGCCAGCAGCCAATACCACCGGGATTCGTACGAGCAGTACTTC. Its translation is CASSQYHRDSYEQYF.

There are many counts of this clonotype. This CDR3 reads CASSEGGTEAFF. CDR3 nucleotides: TGTGCCAGCAGTGAAGGGGGCACTGAAGCTTTCTTT. The chain carries TRBV2 and TRBJ1-1; D is undetermined. The CDR3 totals 12 residues. Deletions cut 1 base from V and 4 bases from J, with 4 bases between. The germline V gene has CDR1 SNHLY and CDR2 FYNNEI.

The rearrangement links TRBV6-2 or TRBV6-3 to TRBJ1-2, with 8 bases lining up with TRBD1. Trimming cost V 4 bases and J 2 bases; bases outside gene matches: 6. Looked up from germline, CDR1 is MNHEY and CDR2 is SVGEGT. The CDR3 contains 15 residues. In nucleotides, the CDR3 is TGTGCCAGCAGTTTCGGACAGGGAGTAAACTATGGCTACACCTTC. The encoded protein is CASSFGQGVNYGYTF.

This clonotype has a single count. This chain connects TRBV30 to TRBJ2-5; D might be TRBD1 or TRBD2, each matching 5 bases. CDR3 size: 13 residues. Germline lookup yields CDR1 GTSNPN and CDR2 SVGIG (reference sequence). V was clipped by 4 bases and J by 4 bases, with 13 bases between them. CDR3 loop: CAWTLGDGETQYF. CDR3 bases: TGTGCCTGGACCCTCGGGGACGGAGAGACCCAGTACTTC.

CDR3 in amino acids: CASSVGRKDKRDFYEQYF. Written as DNA, the CDR3 is TGTGCCAGTAGTGTGGGGAGGAAAGACAAGCGGGACTTCTACGAGCAGTACTTC. The chain joins TRBV19 to TRBJ2-7; 7 bases align to TRBD2. The V and J ends lost 5 bases and 3 bases, in that order; junction bases with no gene match: 19. From germline, CDR1 is LNHDA and CDR2 SQIVND (reference sequence). CDR3 size: 18 residues.

This clonotype was observed a handful of times. The CDR3 is CASSFQGVRAYGYTF. CDR3 DNA sequence: TGTGCCAGCAGCTTTCAGGGAGTCAGGGCATATGGCTACACCTTC. This chain connects TRBV5-8 to TRBJ1-2, with D possibly TRBD1 on 5 matching bases. The CDR3 extends over 15 amino acids. Germline V lookup: CDR1 SGHTS, CDR2 YDEGEE. The V and J ends lost 2 bases and 5 bases respectively, with 16 bases between them.

This clonotype turned up a few times. The genes are TRBV24-1 and TRBJ2-5; 12 nucleotides agree with TRBD1. This CDR3 spans 17 amino acids. Trimming at V came to 1 base and at J to 5 bases, leaving 7 bases not matched to a gene. Germline V CDR1 and CDR2: KGHDR, SFDVKD. Written as DNA, the CDR3 is TGTGCCACCAGTGATTTTCGGGACAGGGGGCGCCGGGAGACCCAGTACTTC. The encoded protein is CATSDFRDRGRRETQYF.